This record looks at one T cell receptor beta chain sequence and its context. Its antigen is as yet unknown. This specimen comes from a study of OX40 agonist ivuxolimab in advanced cancers. Across the study: With a range of roughly 23 to 90, age averaged about 58 years, and around 80% were male. Earlier anti-PD-1, anti-PD-L1 or anti-CTLA-4 therapy was permitted; 40% had received some. Findings and limits, study-wide: CD4+ and CD8+ blood T cells expanded clonally by week 6 at 0.1 to 3.0 mg/kg. Compared with others, partial responders at 0.1-3.0 mg/kg displayed clonal expansion among the lowest.

This CDR3 has 15 amino acids. The germline V gene has CDR1 SGHDT and CDR2 YYEEEE. V was trimmed by 3 bases and J by 2 bases, leaving 14 bases between them. Libraries were prepared by immunoSEQ multiplex PCR; TCRdb keeps only in-frame clonotypes and omits some of them. This sample has over 45,000 clones, with 70% to 90% found just once. This sequence originates from an adult with an advanced solid tumor such as melanoma, head and neck, liver or kidney cancer. The sequencing here drew on CD4+ or CD8+ T cells sorted from blood, taken in a trial of the OX40 agonist ivuxolimab. The chain joins TRBV5-6 to TRBJ1-2; D is unresolved. In DNA, the CDR3 is TGTGCCAGCAGCTCGCCCGGGGATCCAAACTATGGCTACACCTTC. This translates into CASSSPGDPNYGYTF.